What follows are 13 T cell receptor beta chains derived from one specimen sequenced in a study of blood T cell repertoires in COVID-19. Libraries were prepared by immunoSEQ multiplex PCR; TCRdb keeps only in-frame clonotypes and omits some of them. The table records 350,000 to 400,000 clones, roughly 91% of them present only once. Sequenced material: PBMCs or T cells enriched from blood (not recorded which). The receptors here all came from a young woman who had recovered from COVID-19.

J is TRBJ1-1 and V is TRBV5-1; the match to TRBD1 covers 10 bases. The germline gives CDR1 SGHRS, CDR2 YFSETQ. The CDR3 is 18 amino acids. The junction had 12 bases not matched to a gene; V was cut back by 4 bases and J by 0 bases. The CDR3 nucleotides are TGCGCCAGCAGCGGGCGAAGGGACAGGGGCCGGGTGAACACTGAAGCTTTCTTT. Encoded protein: CASSGRRDRGRVNTEAFF.

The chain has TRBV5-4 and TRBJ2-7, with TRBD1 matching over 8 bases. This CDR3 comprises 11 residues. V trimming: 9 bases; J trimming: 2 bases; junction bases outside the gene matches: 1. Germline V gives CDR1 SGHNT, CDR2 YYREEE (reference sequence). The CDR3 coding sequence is TGTGCCACGACAGGGGCCTACGAGCAGTACTTC. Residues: CATTGAYEQYF.

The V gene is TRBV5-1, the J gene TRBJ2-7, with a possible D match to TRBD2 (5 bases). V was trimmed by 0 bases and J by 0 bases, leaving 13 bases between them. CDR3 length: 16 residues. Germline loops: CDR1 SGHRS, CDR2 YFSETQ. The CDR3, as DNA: TGCGCCAGCAGCTTGGGCTCCAGCGGCAACTCCTACGAGCAGTACTTC. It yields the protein CASSLGSSGNSYEQYF.

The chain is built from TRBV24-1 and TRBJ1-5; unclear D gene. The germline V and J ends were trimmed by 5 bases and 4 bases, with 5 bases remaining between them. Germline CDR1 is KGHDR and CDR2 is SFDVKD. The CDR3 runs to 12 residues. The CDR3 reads CATSASNQPQHF. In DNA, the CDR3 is TGTGCCACCAGTGCCTCGAATCAGCCCCAGCATTTT.

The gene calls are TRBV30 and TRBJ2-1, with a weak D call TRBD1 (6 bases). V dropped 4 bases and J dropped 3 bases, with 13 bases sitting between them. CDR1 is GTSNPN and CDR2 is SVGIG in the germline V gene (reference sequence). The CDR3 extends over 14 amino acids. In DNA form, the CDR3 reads TGTGCCTGGACGGGTGACAGGTTCTACAATGAGCAGTTCTTC. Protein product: CAWTGDRFYNEQFF.

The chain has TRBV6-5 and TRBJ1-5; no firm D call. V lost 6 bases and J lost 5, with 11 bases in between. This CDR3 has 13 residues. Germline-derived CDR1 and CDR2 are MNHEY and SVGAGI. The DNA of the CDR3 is TGTGCCAGCAGGAGGGTCCTCGATCAGCCCCAGCATTTT. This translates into CASRRVLDQPQHF.

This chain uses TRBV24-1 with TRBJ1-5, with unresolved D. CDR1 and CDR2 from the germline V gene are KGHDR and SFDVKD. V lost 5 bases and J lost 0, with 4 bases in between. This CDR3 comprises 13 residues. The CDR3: CATSVDSNQPQHF. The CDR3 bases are TGTGCCACCAGTGTAGATAGCAATCAGCCCCAGCATTTT.

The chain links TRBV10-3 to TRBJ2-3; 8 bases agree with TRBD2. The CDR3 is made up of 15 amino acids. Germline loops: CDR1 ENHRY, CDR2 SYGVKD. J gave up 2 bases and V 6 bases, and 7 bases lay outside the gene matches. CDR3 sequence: CAIRTGGDYTDTQYF. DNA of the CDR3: TGTGCCATCAGGACCGGGGGGGATTACACAGATACGCAGTATTTT.

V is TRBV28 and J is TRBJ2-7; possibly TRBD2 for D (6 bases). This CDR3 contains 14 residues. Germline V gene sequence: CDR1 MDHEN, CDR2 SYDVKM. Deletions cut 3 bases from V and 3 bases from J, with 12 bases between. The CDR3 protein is CASSFRGGSYEQYF. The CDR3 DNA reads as TGTGCCAGCAGTTTCCGGGGAGGTAGCTACGAGCAGTACTTC.

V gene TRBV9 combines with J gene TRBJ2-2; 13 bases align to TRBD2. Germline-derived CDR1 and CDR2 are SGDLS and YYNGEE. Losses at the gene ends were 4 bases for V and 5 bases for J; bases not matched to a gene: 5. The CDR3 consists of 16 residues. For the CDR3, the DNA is TGTGCCAGCAGCCAAAGACTAGCGGGGGGTACCGGGGAGCTGTTTTTT. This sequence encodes CASSQRLAGGTGELFF.

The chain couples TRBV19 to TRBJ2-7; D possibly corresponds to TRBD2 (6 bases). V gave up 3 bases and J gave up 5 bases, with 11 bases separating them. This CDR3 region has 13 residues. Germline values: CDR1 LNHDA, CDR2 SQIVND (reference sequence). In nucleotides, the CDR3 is TGTGCCAGTAGTATCGGCGGGGAACACGAGCAGTACTTC. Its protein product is CASSIGGEHEQYF.

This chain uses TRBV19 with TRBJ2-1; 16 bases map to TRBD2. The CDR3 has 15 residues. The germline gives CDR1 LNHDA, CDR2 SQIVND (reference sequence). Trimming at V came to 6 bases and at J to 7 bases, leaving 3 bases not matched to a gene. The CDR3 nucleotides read TGTGCCAGTAGGGGACTAGCGGGGGGGACTAATGAGCAGTTCTTC. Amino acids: CASRGLAGGTNEQFF.

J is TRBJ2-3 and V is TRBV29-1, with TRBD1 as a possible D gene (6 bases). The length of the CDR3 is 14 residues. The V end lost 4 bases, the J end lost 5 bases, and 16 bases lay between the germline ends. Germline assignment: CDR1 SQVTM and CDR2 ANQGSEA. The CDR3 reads CSVAGEGVEDTQYF. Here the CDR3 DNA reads TGCAGCGTTGCCGGAGAGGGGGTGGAAGATACGCAGTATTTT.